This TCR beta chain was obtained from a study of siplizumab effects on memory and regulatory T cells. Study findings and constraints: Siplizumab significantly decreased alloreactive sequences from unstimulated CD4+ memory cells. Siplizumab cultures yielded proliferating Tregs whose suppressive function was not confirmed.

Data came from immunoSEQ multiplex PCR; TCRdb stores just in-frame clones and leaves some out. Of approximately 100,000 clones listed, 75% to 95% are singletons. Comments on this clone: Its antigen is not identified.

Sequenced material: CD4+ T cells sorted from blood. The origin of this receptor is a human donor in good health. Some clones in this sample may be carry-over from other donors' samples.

DNA of the CDR3: TGTGCCAGTACGTGGCGGGCGGATTCCTACGAGCAGTACTTC. It specifies CASTWRADSYEQYF. This sequence joins TRBV6-6 and TRBJ2-7; tentatively, D is TRBD2 (5 bases). V gave up 9 bases and J gave up 1 base, with 16 bases separating them. CDR3 size: 14 residues. In germline, CDR1 is MNHNY, CDR2 SVGAGI (reference sequence).